Below are 18 T cell receptor beta chains sequenced from a single sample in a study of cytotoxic CD8 clonotypes in ibrutinib-treated CLL. Measured with immunoSEQ multiplex PCR; TCRdb has only the in-frame clones, and not every one. The repertoire holds more than 200,000 clones, 70% seen once, with 15% in the top ten. Material: PBMCs, obtained after 24 months of ibrutinib treatment. Every receptor here comes from a human donor with chronic lymphocytic leukemia.

J is TRBJ2-7 and V is TRBV6-5, with TRBD2 identical over 10 bases. J lost 1 base, V lost 2 bases, and 2 bases had no gene match. Looked up from germline, CDR1 is MNHEY and CDR2 is SVGAGI. CDR3 length: 15 amino acids. The CDR3: CASSYGLADSYEQYF. The DNA of the CDR3 is TGTGCCAGCAGTTACGGACTAGCGGATTCCTACGAGCAGTACTTC.

The chain recombines TRBV18 with TRBJ2-7; 7 bases agree with TRBD1. The CDR3 has 13 residues. V shed 6 bases, J shed 7 bases, and the junction held 9 bases outside the gene matches. Germline V lookup: CDR1 KGHSH, CDR2 LQKENI. The CDR3 protein is CASSSTGEQEQYF. Written as DNA, the CDR3 is TGTGCCAGCTCGTCTACAGGGGAACAGGAGCAGTACTTC.

The chain uses TRBV9 and TRBJ2-1; possibly TRBD2 for D (5 bases). This CDR3 spans 18 amino acids. Germline V gene sequence: CDR1 SGDLS, CDR2 YYNGEE. V lost 4 bases and J lost 4, with 24 bases in between. Here the CDR3 DNA reads TGTGCCAGCAGCCCCGCAGCTCCTGGGAGTCCACTTTACAATGAGCAGTTCTTC. It specifies CASSPAAPGSPLYNEQFF.

The chain recombines TRBV6-5 with TRBJ2-1; 10 nucleotides line up with TRBD2. Germline CDR1 reads MNHEY; CDR2 reads SVGAGI. The CDR3 length is 16 residues. V was pared by 0 bases and J by 5 bases, with 4 bases of the junction left unmatched. CDR3 amino acids: CASSYSSLAGHNEQFF. The CDR3 DNA reads as TGTGCCAGCAGTTACTCCTCACTAGCGGGACACAATGAGCAGTTCTTC.

In its sample, this clone was seen a few times. V is TRBV30 and J is TRBJ2-1; D is unresolved. The CDR3 contains 11 residues. V was clipped by 2 bases and J by 6 bases, with 5 bases between them. Germline V gene lookup returns CDR1 GTSNPN and CDR2 SVGIG (reference sequence). The CDR3 loop is CAWSPFNEQFF. As DNA, the CDR3 is TGTGCCTGGAGTCCATTCAATGAGCAGTTCTTC. Drawing the rest from reference TRBV30 and TRBJ2-1, the complete variable domain is SQTIHQWPATLVQPVGSPLSLECTVEGTSNPNLYWYRQAAGRGLQLLFYSVGIGQISSEVPQNLSASRPQDRQFILSSKKLLLSDSGFYLCAWSPFNEQFFGPGTRLTVL.

This clone was observed a handful of times. This rearrangement joins TRBV5-6 to TRBJ2-3, with a possible D match to TRBD2 (5 bases). CDR1 is SGHDT, CDR2 YYEEEE, per germline. Trimming removed 0 bases from V and 1 base from J, with 12 bases in between. The CDR3 loop spans 16 amino acids. The CDR3 DNA sequence: TGTGCCAGCAGCTTGGTCTCTAGCTCACGCACAGATACGCAGTATTTT. Encoded protein: CASSLVSSSRTDTQYF.

This clone was found a few times. V and J are TRBV4-2 and TRBJ1-4; D is uncertain. V shed 4 bases and J shed 0 bases, with 9 bases lying between them. CDR1 is LGHNA and CDR2 is YNFKEQ in the germline V gene. This CDR3 has 15 amino acids. This chain's CDR3 is CASSRGPATNEKLFF. The DNA of the CDR3 is TGTGCCAGCAGCCGAGGACCTGCAACTAATGAAAAACTGTTTTTT.

The chain couples TRBV7-7 to TRBJ2-6, with no clear D. The CDR3 sequence is 18 residues long. Germline assignment: CDR1 SSHAT and CDR2 FNYEAQ (reference sequence). V was pared by 5 bases and J by 5 bases, with 22 bases between. CDR3 residues: CASSHGCKSQSRANVLTF. CDR3 coding DNA: TGTGCCAGCAGCCACGGGTGTAAGTCACAAAGTCGGGCCAACGTCCTGACTTTC.

The V and J genes are TRBV29-1 and TRBJ2-2, with TRBD1 matching over 8 bases. The CDR3 loop spans 16 amino acids. V was pared by 5 bases and J by 3 bases, with 11 bases of the junction left unmatched. CDR1 and CDR2 (germline): SQVTM, ANQGSEA. The CDR3 DNA follows: TGCAGCGTTTATACCGGCCAGGGGGCCCACACCGGGGAGCTGTTTTTT. Protein: CSVYTGQGAHTGELFF.

There are a few counts of this clone. This chain joins TRBV7-9 and TRBJ1-2; D gene unclear. Germline CDR1 is SEHNR and CDR2 is FQNEAQ (reference sequence). Trimming pared 5 bases from V and 4 bases from J, leaving 14 bases between. This CDR3 contains 14 residues. CDR3 sequence reads: CASSASGGVYGYTF. The DNA for the CDR3 is TGTGCCAGCAGCGCCTCCGGTGGAGTCTATGGCTACACCTTC.

This clone was recorded only once. The rearrangement joins TRBV9 to TRBJ2-3, with a weak D call TRBD2 (6 bases). V was trimmed by 4 bases and J by 4 bases, leaving 13 bases between them. Germline CDR1 is SGDLS and CDR2 is YYNGEE. The length of the CDR3 is 14 residues. The CDR3 spells CASSTGGPSDTQYF. CDR3 nucleotides: TGTGCCAGCAGCACCGGAGGGCCTTCAGATACGCAGTATTTT. The whole variable domain, filled in from reference TRBV9 and TRBJ2-3, reads DSGVTQTPKHLITATGQRVTLRCSPRSGDLSVYWYQQSLDQGLQFLIQYYNGEERAKGNILERFSAQQFPDLHSELNLSSLELGDSALYFCASSTGGPSDTQYFGPGTRLTVL.

CDR3 protein: CATTRQGNYGYTF. CDR3 DNA: TGTGCCACCACCCGACAGGGTAACTATGGCTACACCTTC. This chain joins TRBV28 and TRBJ1-2; 7 nucleotides line up with TRBD1. J lost 1 base, V lost 10 bases, and 6 bases had no gene match. Germline V gene lookup returns CDR1 MDHEN and CDR2 SYDVKM. There are 13 residues in the CDR3.

The genes are TRBV5-4 and TRBJ2-5, with 11 bases aligning to TRBD1. The closer fit of TRBJ2-7 to the DNA end suggests the J call may be wrong. Per the germline V gene, CDR1 is SGHNT and CDR2 is YYREEE (reference sequence). The CDR3 covers 15 residues. This chain's CDR3 is CASSWGTGGTYEQYF. The CDR3, as DNA: TGTGCCAGCAGCTGGGGGACAGGGGGGACCTACGAGCAGTACTTC.

This chain links TRBV9 with TRBJ2-1; TRBD1 matches 7 bases. CDR1 is SGDLS and CDR2 is YYNGEE in the germline V gene. J lost 8 bases, V lost 4 bases, and 18 bases had no gene match. The CDR3 runs to 17 residues. CDR3 in DNA: TGTGCCAGCAGCCTGCTGGGGCAGGGGGAAATAGGCGATGAGCAGTTCTTC. The encoded protein is CASSLLGQGEIGDEQFF.

This clone was recorded once. This chain joins TRBV29-1 and TRBJ2-6, with TRBD2 matching over 13 bases. In germline, CDR1 is SQVTM, CDR2 ANQGSEA. J lost 2 bases, V lost 6 bases, and 4 bases had no gene match. This CDR3 has 16 residues. CDR3 region: CSVRTSGSPGANVLTF. CDR3 sequence (DNA): TGCAGCGTAAGGACTAGCGGGAGCCCTGGGGCCAACGTCCTGACTTTC.

V is TRBV19 and J is TRBJ2-7, with D unresolved. The germline V gene encodes CDR1 LNHDA and CDR2 SQIVND (reference sequence). The CDR3 has 15 amino acids. V lost 0 bases to trimming and J lost 3 bases, with 12 bases between them. The CDR3 is CASSIDSNRVYEQYF. CDR3 sequence (DNA): TGTGCCAGTAGTATAGATTCGAACAGAGTCTACGAGCAGTACTTC.

The V gene is TRBV7-2, the J gene TRBJ2-7; 9 positions agree with TRBD1. This CDR3 spans 14 amino acids. The germline gives CDR1 SGHTA, CDR2 FQGNSA. V lost 2 bases, J lost 2 bases, and 1 base stayed unmatched. CDR3 nucleotide sequence: TGTGCCAGCAGCTTAAACAGGGGGCCCTACGAGCAGTACTTC. Protein product: CASSLNRGPYEQYF.

This chain connects TRBV29-1 to TRBJ2-1; 9 nucleotides agree with TRBD2. The J segment lost 7 bases and the V segment lost 0 bases, leaving 7 bases of the junction unmatched. Germline lookup yields CDR1 SQVTM and CDR2 ANQGSEA. This CDR3 has 15 amino acids. DNA of the CDR3: TGCAGCGTTGAAGATGGGACTAGCTTTCCGAATGAGCAGTTCTTC. This encodes CSVEDGTSFPNEQFF.